This is a list of T cell receptor beta chains from one sample in a study of shared clonotypes between healthy human individuals. Sequenced by immunoSEQ multiplex PCR; TCRdb stores in-frame clones only, minus some. This sample carries 1.5 million to 1.9 million clones, 95% to 99% of them seen once, and the ten largest clones take 0.4% to 0.55%. Sample: naive CD4+ T cells sorted from blood. All receptors derive from a man aged 25 to 40 in good health. CDR3s include the opening cysteine and the closing phenylalanine or tryptophan. D genes are given only for firm matches. Size tells how often a clone was seen (once, few, many) or the class of an expanded clone, and some rows leave it out.

clone_size | j_call | d_call | v_call | cdr3_aa | cdr3_nt
- | TRBJ2-6 | - | TRBV10-3 | CAISEGVTGANVLTF | TGTGCCATCAGTGAGGGTGTGACTGGGGCCAACGTCCTGACTTTC
- | TRBJ2-7 | - | TRBV4-3 | CASSPLRNTAYEQYF | TGCGCCAGCAGCCCACTCCGGAACACCGCCTACGAGCAGTACTTC
- | TRBJ2-7 | - | TRBV7-9 | CASSLDPYEQYF | TGTGCCAGCAGCTTAGACCCCTACGAGCAGTACTTC
- | TRBJ2-7 | - | TRBV6-1 | CASSMDFGPYEQYF | TGTGCCAGCAGCATGGATTTTGGCCCCTACGAGCAGTACTTC
- | TRBJ2-5 | - | TRBV18 | CASSPARETQYF | TGTGCCAGCTCACCGGCGCGGGAGACCCAGTACTTC
- | TRBJ2-7 | TRBD2 | TRBV28 | CASSLRGRAYEQYF | TGTGCCAGCAGTTTAAGAGGGAGGGCCTACGAGCAGTACTTC
few | TRBJ2-1 | - | TRBV9 | CASSVTPGMGISSYNEQFF | TGTGCCAGCAGCGTTACCCCAGGGATGGGGATTAGCTCCTACAATGAGCAGTTCTTC
- | TRBJ2-1 | - | TRBV7-9 | CASSSLRGSADNEQFF | TGTGCCAGCAGTTCACTCCGTGGTAGCGCAGACAATGAGCAGTTCTTC
- | TRBJ2-2 | TRBD2 | TRBV19 | CASSFRRGRFTGELFF | TGTGCCAGTAGTTTTAGACGCGGGAGGTTCACCGGGGAGCTGTTTTTT
- | TRBJ2-1 | - | TRBV4-1 | CASSPLPRGGLNEQFF | TGCGCCAGCAGCCCCCTCCCCCGTGGAGGGCTCAATGAGCAGTTCTTC
- | TRBJ1-3 | TRBD1 | TRBV18 | CASSPVIHVPGTGSRISGNTIYF | TGTGCCAGCTCACCTGTCATTCACGTACCCGGGACAGGATCTCGGATCTCTGGAAACACCATATATTTT
- | TRBJ2-1 | - | TRBV15 | CATSPLPADSSYNEQFF | TGTGCCACCAGCCCCCTCCCGGCGGACAGCTCCTACAATGAGCAGTTCTTC
- | TRBJ1-1 | - | TRBV19 | CASSWGLETEAFF | TGTGCCAGTAGCTGGGGACTGGAGACTGAAGCTTTCTTT
- | TRBJ1-1 | - | TRBV5-1 | CASSLVGTNTEAFF | TGCGCCAGCAGCTTGGTAGGGACAAACACTGAAGCTTTCTTT
- | TRBJ1-5 | - | TRBV19 | CASSKGTYQPQHF | TGTGCCAGTAGTAAGGGCACTTATCAGCCCCAGCATTTT
- | TRBJ2-1 | TRBD2 | TRBV11-2 | CASSLALAGAYNEQFF | TGTGCCAGCAGCTTGGCGTTAGCGGGAGCCTACAATGAGCAGTTCTTC
- | TRBJ2-2 | TRBD2 | TRBV18 | CASSPGLAGTGELFF | TGTGCCAGCTCACCGGGACTAGCGGGCACCGGGGAGCTGTTTTTT
- | TRBJ1-2 | - | TRBV28 | CASSFPRGNDYGYTF | TGTGCCAGCAGTTTCCCTCGGGGGAACGACTATGGCTACACCTTC
- | TRBJ2-1 | TRBD2 | TRBV5-4 | CATSWGGSGGYNEQFF | TGTGCCACCAGCTGGGGTGGTAGCGGGGGATACAATGAGCAGTTCTTC
- | TRBJ1-5 | - | TRBV5-1 | CASSLAGLSNQPQHF | TGCGCCAGCAGCTTGGCGGGGCTCAGCAATCAGCCCCAGCATTTT
- | TRBJ1-1 | - | TRBV2 | CASSSREGTEAFF | TGTGCCAGCAGTTCAAGGGAAGGCACTGAAGCTTTCTTT
once | TRBJ2-6 | TRBD1 | TRBV13 | CASSLYTGDSGANVLTF | TGTGCCAGCAGCCTCTATACAGGGGACTCTGGGGCCAACGTCCTGACTTTC
once | TRBJ2-6 | - | TRBV28 | CASSLQGLGTGANVLTF | TGTGCCAGCAGTTTACAAGGGCTGGGGACTGGGGCCAACGTCCTGACTTTC
- | TRBJ1-5 | - | TRBV5-1 | CASSLDGTQPQHF | TGCGCCAGCAGCTTGGATGGGACTCAGCCCCAGCATTTT
- | TRBJ2-1 | TRBD2 | TRBV5-1 | CASSLVLAGASNEQFF | TGCGCCAGCAGCTTAGTCCTAGCGGGAGCATCCAATGAGCAGTTCTTC
- | TRBJ1-5 | TRBD1 | TRBV7-9 | CASSSRQGGQPQHF | TGTGCCAGCAGCTCACGACAGGGAGGTCAGCCCCAGCATTTT
- | TRBJ1-5 | - | TRBV27 | CASSWGHLGQPQHF | TGTGCCAGCAGTTGGGGTCACTTAGGCCAGCCCCAGCATTTT
- | TRBJ1-2 | TRBD1 | TRBV29-1 | CSVADRGNYGYTF | TGCAGCGTTGCGGACAGGGGGAACTATGGCTACACCTTC
- | TRBJ2-7 | - | TRBV27 | CASSLARGGADQNIPQYF | TGTGCCAGCAGTTTAGCTAGGGGTGGGGCAGACCAAAATATTCCACAGTACTTC
- | TRBJ1-1 | - | TRBV15 | CATSRRGSLNTEAFF | TGTGCCACCAGCAGAAGAGGCAGCCTGAACACTGAAGCTTTCTTT
once | TRBJ1-1 | TRBD1 | TRBV19 | CASRHRGWLDPNTEAFF | TGTGCCAGTAGACACAGGGGGTGGTTGGACCCGAACACTGAAGCTTTCTTT
- | TRBJ1-5 | - | TRBV19 | CASRGWDSNQPQHF | TGTGCCAGTAGAGGATGGGACAGCAATCAGCCCCAGCATTTT
- | TRBJ2-1 | - | TRBV6-5 | CASSMTRYNEQFF | TGTGCCAGCAGTATGACACGTTACAATGAGCAGTTCTTC
- | TRBJ1-5 | TRBD1 | TRBV28 | CASSLSLAGGLGNQPQHF | TGTGCCAGCAGTTTATCCTTGGCAGGGGGTCTCGGCAATCAGCCCCAGCATTTT
once | TRBJ2-1 | - | TRBV7-2 | CASSQLPSSYNEQFF | TGTGCCAGCAGCCAGTTGCCCAGCTCCTACAATGAGCAGTTCTTC
once | TRBJ2-7 | TRBD2 | TRBV10-3 | CAISTSGSSYEQYF | TGTGCCATCAGTACTAGCGGGAGTTCCTACGAGCAGTACTTC
- | TRBJ2-1 | - | TRBV9 | CASSVDGGRNEQFF | TGTGCCAGCAGCGTAGATGGGGGGCGCAATGAGCAGTTCTTC
- | TRBJ2-5 | - | TRBV5-4 | CAWRGNGGETQYF | TGTGCCTGGCGAGGGAACGGTGGAGAGACCCAGTACTTC
- | TRBJ2-6 | - | TRBV7-2 | CASSLSPGLIGGANVLTF | TGTGCCAGCAGCTTAAGTCCGGGGTTAATAGGTGGGGCCAACGTCCTGACTTTC
- | TRBJ1-1 | - | TRBV10-3 | CALSPNRENTEAFF | TGTGCCCTAAGCCCCAACAGGGAGAACACTGAAGCTTTCTTT
- | TRBJ2-3 | - | TRBV18 | CASSPTTVSTDTQYF | TGTGCCAGCTCACCAACAACAGTTAGCACAGATACGCAGTATTTT
- | TRBJ1-1 | - | TRBV6-5 | CASSYSSFLTEAFF | TGTGCCAGCAGTTACTCCTCCTTTCTGACTGAAGCTTTCTTT
- | TRBJ2-7 | - | TRBV28 | CASSSMYEQYF | TGTGCCAGCAGTTCGATGTACGAGCAGTACTTC
- | TRBJ2-1 | - | TRBV7-2 | CASSLAGSSYNEQFF | TGTGCCAGCAGCTTAGCTGGAAGCTCCTACAATGAGCAGTTCTTC
once | TRBJ1-4 | - | TRBV18 | CASSPLVGGTNEKLFF | TGTGCCAGCTCACCCCTCGTTGGGGGAACTAATGAAAAACTGTTTTTT
- | TRBJ2-1 | TRBD2 | TRBV16 | CASSPLADNEQFF | TGTGCCAGCAGCCCCCTAGCGGACAATGAGCAGTTCTTC
- | TRBJ2-1 | - | TRBV2 | CASGLQRHEQFF | TGTGCCAGCGGGCTCCAAAGGCATGAGCAGTTCTTC
- | TRBJ1-4 | - | TRBV28 | CASSFGGAVSNEKLFF | TGTGCCAGCAGTTTTGGTGGGGCAGTGAGTAATGAAAAACTGTTTTTT